What follows describes a single T cell receptor beta chain. Original methodology: From reference gene primer amplification, estimates of nucleated cell counts were derived. TCRdb's copy holds only in-frame clones and misses some; the assay was immunoSEQ multiplex PCR. The V and J calls and the clone size are those of that table, but D and trimming were determined from the DNA. The repertoire has roughly 280,000 clones, about 88% of them found once; the top ten carry roughly 10%. The data derive from a study of blood T cell repertoires in COVID-19. In germline, CDR1 is SEHNR, CDR2 FQNEAQ (reference sequence). J lost 8 bases, V lost 11 bases, and 9 bases had no gene match. This CDR3 region has 13 residues.

The specimen sequenced was peripheral blood. This chain links TRBV7-9 with TRBJ2-1; the match to TRBD1 covers 10 bases. The origin of this receptor is a woman aged 25 to 39 with COVID-19, enrolled during active disease. CDR3 loop: CAFRGQGIHEQFF. CDR3 nucleotides: TGTGCCTTCCGGGGACAGGGGATCCATGAGCAGTTCTTC.